This TCR beta chain was profiled in a study of PD-1 blockade in classical Hodgkin lymphoma. Study-level background: The nivolumab dose that patients received was 3 mg/kg, given intravenously every 2 weeks.

V was clipped by 7 bases and J by 7 bases; unmatched bases: 10. Germline V CDR1 and CDR2: MNHNY, SVGAGI (reference sequence). This CDR3 is 15 amino acids long. Points on this clone: Its matching antigen is unknown.

In every patient, relapse followed autologous stem cell transplantation, while exposure to brentuximab vedotin differed. Patients' outcomes at their best amounted to complete response, partial response or progressive disease. TCRdb's table, derived via immunoSEQ multiplex PCR, lists solely in-frame clones and lacks some. The data contain around 70,000 clones, 71% of them singletons. Regarding the study as a whole: Those achieving complete response showed baseline diversity like newly diagnosed patients. Underlying causes for the observed repertoire differences were not defined, possibly disease activity or prior therapy.

The clonotype was recovered from a human donor with classical Hodgkin lymphoma. V gene TRBV6-6 combines with J gene TRBJ1-5; 10 nucleotides agree with TRBD1. The input for sequencing was peripheral blood mononuclear cells (PBMCs), taken before the second cycle of nivolumab. The CDR3 region has the DNA TGTGCCAGCACCCTGGGCCGGGACAGGGGCCAGCCCCAGCATTTT. Protein: CASTLGRDRGQPQHF.